This TCR beta chain was retrieved from a study of blood T cells in healthy people across ages. Comment on this clonotype: Its antigen remains unidentified.

Study-wide results and caveats: Relative to aged donors, long-lived donors carried more naive CD4+ cells and displayed higher diversity. Age brought a roughly linear fall in TCR beta diversity measured per million T cells. Unsorted PBMC material precluded a definitive naive versus antigen-experienced comparison.

Primed by a sample-barcoded 5' primer and a J-beta primer mix, a second PCR proceeded for 7 to 11 cycles. Each CDR3 protein is one row after TCRdb ran MiXCR on the 5' RACE reads. Of around 500,000 distinct CDR3 sequences listed, 40% to 55% are singletons. The CDR3 is made up of 15 amino acids. V trimming: 2 bases; J trimming: 8 bases; junction bases outside the gene matches: 5. The germline gives CDR1 SGHTA, CDR2 FQGNSA. The source of this sequence is an elderly man in good health. This sequence joins TRBV7-2 and TRBJ2-1; the match to TRBD1 covers 11 bases. The source material was blood. The DNA of the CDR3 is TGTGCCAGCAGCTTACGGACAGGGGGCTTCGATGAGCAGTTCTTC. Translating it yields CASSLRTGGFDEQFF.